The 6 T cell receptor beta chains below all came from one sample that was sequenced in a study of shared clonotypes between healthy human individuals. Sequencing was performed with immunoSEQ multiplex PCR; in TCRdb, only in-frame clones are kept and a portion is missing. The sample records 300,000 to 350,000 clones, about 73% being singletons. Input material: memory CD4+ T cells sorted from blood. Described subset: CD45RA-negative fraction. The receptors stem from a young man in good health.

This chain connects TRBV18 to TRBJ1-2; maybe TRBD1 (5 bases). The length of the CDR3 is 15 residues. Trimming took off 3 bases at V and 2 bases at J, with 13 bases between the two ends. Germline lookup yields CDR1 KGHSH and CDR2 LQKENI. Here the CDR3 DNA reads TGTGCCAGCTCACCCGGACAAGTTCGCAACTATGGCTACACCTTC. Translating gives CASSPGQVRNYGYTF.

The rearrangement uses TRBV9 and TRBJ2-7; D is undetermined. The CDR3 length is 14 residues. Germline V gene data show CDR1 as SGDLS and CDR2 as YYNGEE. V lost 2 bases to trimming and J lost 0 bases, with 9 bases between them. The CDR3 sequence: CASSVGAVSYEQYF. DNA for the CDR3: TGTGCCAGCAGCGTCGGCGCAGTCTCCTACGAGCAGTACTTC. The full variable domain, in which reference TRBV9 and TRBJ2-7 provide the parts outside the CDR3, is DSGVTQTPKHLITATGQRVTLRCSPRSGDLSVYWYQQSLDQGLQFLIQYYNGEERAKGNILERFSAQQFPDLHSELNLSSLELGDSALYFCASSVGAVSYEQYFGPGTRLTVT.

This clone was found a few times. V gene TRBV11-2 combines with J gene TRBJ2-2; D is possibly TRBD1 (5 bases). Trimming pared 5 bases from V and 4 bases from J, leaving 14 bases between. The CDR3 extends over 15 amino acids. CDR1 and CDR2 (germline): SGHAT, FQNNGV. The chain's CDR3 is CASSRWGRGTGELFF. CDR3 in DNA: TGTGCCAGCAGCCGATGGGGTAGGGGCACCGGGGAGCTGTTTTTT.

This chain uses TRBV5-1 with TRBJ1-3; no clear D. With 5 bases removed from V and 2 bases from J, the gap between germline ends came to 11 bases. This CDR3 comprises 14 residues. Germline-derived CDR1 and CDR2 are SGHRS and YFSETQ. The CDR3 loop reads CASSSGRAGNTIYF. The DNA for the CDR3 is TGCGCCAGCAGTAGTGGCCGTGCTGGAAACACCATATATTTT.

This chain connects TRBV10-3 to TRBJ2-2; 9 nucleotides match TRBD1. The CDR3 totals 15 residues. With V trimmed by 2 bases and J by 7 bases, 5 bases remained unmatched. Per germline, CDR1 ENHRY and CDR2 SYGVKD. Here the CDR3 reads CAISEVATGGGELFF. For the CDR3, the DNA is TGTGCCATCAGTGAGGTGGCGACAGGGGGCGGGGAGCTGTTTTTT.

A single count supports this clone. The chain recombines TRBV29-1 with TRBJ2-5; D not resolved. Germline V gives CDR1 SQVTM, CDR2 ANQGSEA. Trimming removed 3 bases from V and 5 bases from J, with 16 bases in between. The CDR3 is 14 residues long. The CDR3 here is CSVDLFEAGETQYF. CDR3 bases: TGCAGCGTTGACTTATTCGAGGCCGGGGAGACCCAGTACTTC.